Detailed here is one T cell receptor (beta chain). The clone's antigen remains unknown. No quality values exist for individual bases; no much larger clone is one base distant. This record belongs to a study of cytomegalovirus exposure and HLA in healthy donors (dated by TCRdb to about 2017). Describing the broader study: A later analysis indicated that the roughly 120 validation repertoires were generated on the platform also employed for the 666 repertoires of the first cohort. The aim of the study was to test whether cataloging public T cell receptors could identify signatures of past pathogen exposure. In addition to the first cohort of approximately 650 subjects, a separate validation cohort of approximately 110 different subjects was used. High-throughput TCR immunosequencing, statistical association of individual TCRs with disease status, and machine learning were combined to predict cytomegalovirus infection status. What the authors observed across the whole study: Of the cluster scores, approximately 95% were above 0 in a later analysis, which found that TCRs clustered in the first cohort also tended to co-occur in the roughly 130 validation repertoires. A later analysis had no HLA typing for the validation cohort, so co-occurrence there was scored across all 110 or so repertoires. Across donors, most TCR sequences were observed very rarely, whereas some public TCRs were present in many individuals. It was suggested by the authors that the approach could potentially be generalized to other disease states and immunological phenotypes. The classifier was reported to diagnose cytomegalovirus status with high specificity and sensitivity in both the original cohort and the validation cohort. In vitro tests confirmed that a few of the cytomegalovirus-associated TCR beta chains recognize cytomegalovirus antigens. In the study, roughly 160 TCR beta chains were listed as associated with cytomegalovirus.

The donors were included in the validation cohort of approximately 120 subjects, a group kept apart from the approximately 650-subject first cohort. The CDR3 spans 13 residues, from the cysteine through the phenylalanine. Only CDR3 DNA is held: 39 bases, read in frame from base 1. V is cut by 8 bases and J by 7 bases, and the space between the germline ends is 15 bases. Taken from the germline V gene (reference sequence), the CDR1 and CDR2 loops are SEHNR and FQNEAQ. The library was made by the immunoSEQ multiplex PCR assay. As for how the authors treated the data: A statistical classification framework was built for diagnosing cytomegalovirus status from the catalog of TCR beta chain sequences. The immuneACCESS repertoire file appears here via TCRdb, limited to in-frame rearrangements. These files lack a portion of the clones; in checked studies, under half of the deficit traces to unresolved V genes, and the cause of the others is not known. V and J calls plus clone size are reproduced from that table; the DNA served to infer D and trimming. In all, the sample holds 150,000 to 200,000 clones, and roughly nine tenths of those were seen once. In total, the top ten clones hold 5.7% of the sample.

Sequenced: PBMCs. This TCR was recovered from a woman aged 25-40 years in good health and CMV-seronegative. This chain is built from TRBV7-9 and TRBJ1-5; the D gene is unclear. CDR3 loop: CASADGRRQPQHF. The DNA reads TGTGCCAGCGCCGACGGGCGGCGGCAGCCCCAGCATTTT.